This TCR beta chain came from a study of CD8 T cells in Susac syndrome. Sequencing of TCR beta drew on CD8+ and CD4+ T cells from blood. It was treatment-naive patients with stable or active relapsing-remitting disease who made up the multiple sclerosis controls. Random hexamers were used to reverse transcribe an amount of roughly 0.5 to 1 ug RNA. Via MiXCR, TCRdb re-called the immunoSEQ multiplex PCR reads, giving one row per CDR3 protein. The sample carries 150,000 to 200,000 distinct CDR3 sequences, approximately 96% recorded once. With V trimmed by 2 bases and J by 2 bases, 13 bases remained unmatched. The length of the CDR3 is 20 residues.

The chain carries TRBV23-1 and TRBJ2-1, with 12 nucleotides matching TRBD2. TRBV23-1 is treated as an ORF (open reading frame) with a function not yet certain. Sequencing was carried out using CD8+ T cells from PBMCs. The receptor's source is a human donor with multiple sclerosis. The CDR3 nucleotides read TGCGCCAGCAGTCAACAAGGACAGTTGACTAGCGGGAGTACCTACAATGAGCAGTTCTTC. Amino acid sequence: CASSQQGQLTSGSTYNEQFF.